This is a list of T cell receptor beta chains from one sample in a study of shared clonotypes between healthy human individuals. Assay used: immunoSEQ multiplex PCR; TCRdb lists only in-frame clones, some missing. The sample carries under 850,000 clones, approximately 92% recorded once. The specimen sequenced was naive CD8+ T cells sorted from blood. The receptors come from a man aged 25-40 years in good health. Both conserved end residues are part of each CDR3. D genes are given only for firm matches. For some rows the clone size is stated as once, few or many, or as a class when expanded; others skip it.

DNA: TGTGCCAGCAGCCCCGGGGTACAGAACACTGAAGCTTTCTTT; CDR3: CASSPGVQNTEAFF; D: .; V: TRBV7-6; size: .; J: TRBJ1-1
DNA: TGTGCCAGCTACGACAGGGGGCTTGGGGCCAACGTCCTGACTTTC; CDR3: CASYDRGLGANVLTF; D: TRBD1; V: TRBV5-4; size: .; J: TRBJ2-6
DNA: TGTGCCAGCACCGAGAGCACCGGGGAGCTGTTTTTT; CDR3: CASTESTGELFF; D: .; V: TRBV5-4; size: once; J: TRBJ2-2
DNA: TGCGCCAGCAGCCAAGAATGGGGCGGGCAGCCCCAGCATTTT; CDR3: CASSQEWGGQPQHF; D: .; V: TRBV4-1; size: .; J: TRBJ1-5
DNA: TGTGCCAGCAGCTTAAGGGACAGTCATCAGCCCCAGCATTTT; CDR3: CASSLRDSHQPQHF; D: TRBD1; V: TRBV13; size: .; J: TRBJ1-5
DNA: TGTGCCAGCAGCTTAGGGCTAGCGGGATACCTTGAGCAGTTCTTC; CDR3: CASSLGLAGYLEQFF; D: TRBD2; V: TRBV13; size: .; J: TRBJ2-1
DNA: TGTGCCAGCAGCGGGGTATCAATGAGAGGCAATGAGCAGTTCTTC; CDR3: CASSGVSMRGNEQFF; D: .; V: TRBV9; size: .; J: TRBJ2-1
DNA: TGTGCCAGCAGCCCCTTCGCCTATGGCTACACCTTC; CDR3: CASSPFAYGYTF; D: .; V: TRBV7-9; size: .; J: TRBJ1-2
DNA: TGTGCCAGCAGTCCTACAGGGTCCTACGAGCAGTACTTC; CDR3: CASSPTGSYEQYF; D: .; V: TRBV6-6; size: .; J: TRBJ2-7
DNA: TGCGCCAGCAGCTTGATCGGTTTTTCTCGGGACAGGGGGTACCACGAGCAGTACTTC; CDR3: CASSLIGFSRDRGYHEQYF; D: TRBD1; V: TRBV5-1; size: .; J: TRBJ2-7
DNA: TGTGCCAGCAGCTTGGGCGGGAGGGCCAACTACGGGGAGCTGTTTTTT; CDR3: CASSLGGRANYGELFF; D: TRBD2; V: TRBV5-6; size: .; J: TRBJ2-2
DNA: TGTGCCAGCACGTTCAGGTTGGCCGGGGAGCTGTTTTTT; CDR3: CASTFRLAGELFF; D: .; V: TRBV28; size: .; J: TRBJ2-2
DNA: TGTGCCAGCAGTTTGGGGGCGGGCTCCTACGAGCAGTACTTC; CDR3: CASSLGAGSYEQYF; D: .; V: TRBV27; size: .; J: TRBJ2-7
DNA: TGTGCCAGCAGCTTAGTGGATACGCAGTATTTT; CDR3: CASSLVDTQYF; D: .; V: TRBV13; size: .; J: TRBJ2-3
DNA: TGCGCCAGCAGCACGGAGGGGCGGGGGTACTCCTACGAGCAGTACTTC; CDR3: CASSTEGRGYSYEQYF; D: TRBD2; V: TRBV5-1; size: .; J: TRBJ2-7
DNA: TGTGGAGATGCCAGCTCTGGAAACACCATATATTTT; CDR3: CGDASSGNTIYF; D: .; V: TRBV7-9; size: few; J: TRBJ1-3
DNA: TGTGCCAGCAGCGTAGGTAGCGGGATGGACGAGCAGTACTTC; CDR3: CASSVGSGMDEQYF; D: TRBD2; V: TRBV9; size: .; J: TRBJ2-7
DNA: TGTGCCAGCAGTGAATCCGCTAACTATGGCTACACCTTC; CDR3: CASSESANYGYTF; D: .; V: TRBV25-1; size: .; J: TRBJ1-2
DNA: TGTGCCAGCAGCTCCCTCATCGCAGGGTATAACACCGGGGAGCTGTTTTTT; CDR3: CASSSLIAGYNTGELFF; D: .; V: TRBV7-9; size: .; J: TRBJ2-2
DNA: TGTGCCAGCAGTTTTGGATCGGGGGGACTAGCGGGCCAATGGACAGATACGCAGTATTTT; CDR3: CASSFGSGGLAGQWTDTQYF; D: TRBD2; V: TRBV27; size: .; J: TRBJ2-3
DNA: TGTGCCAGCAGCTTAGGGGCAGGGGGCAGCAATCAGCCCCAGCATTTT; CDR3: CASSLGAGGSNQPQHF; D: TRBD1; V: TRBV11-2; size: .; J: TRBJ1-5
DNA: TGTGCCAGCAGCCTACCGGACAGGGGCCAGCAAACAGATACGCAGTATTTT; CDR3: CASSLPDRGQQTDTQYF; D: TRBD1; V: TRBV7-6; size: .; J: TRBJ2-3
DNA: TGTGCCAGCGATCATAGGAGTCGTGGTACTGAAGCTTTCTTT; CDR3: CASDHRSRGTEAFF; D: .; V: TRBV6-1; size: .; J: TRBJ1-1
DNA: TGTGCCAGCAGTATCATCAGGGCAACCAGCACAGATACGCAGTATTTT; CDR3: CASSIIRATSTDTQYF; D: .; V: TRBV27; size: .; J: TRBJ2-3
DNA: TGTGCCAGCAGCGTGGAAGGGGCCTTCTCAGATACGCAGTATTTT; CDR3: CASSVEGAFSDTQYF; D: .; V: TRBV9; size: .; J: TRBJ2-3
DNA: TGTGCCAGCAGGGGGGAGGGGACCCAAGAGACCCAGTACTTC; CDR3: CASRGEGTQETQYF; D: TRBD2; V: TRBV11-2; size: .; J: TRBJ2-5